This TCR beta chain was recovered during a study of shared clonotypes between healthy human individuals. General study findings and limits: Deeper or shallower sequencing was expected to change how clonotypes are shared among donors.

Assay: immunoSEQ multiplex PCR; the TCRdb copy retains only in-frame clones and omits some. The data contain approximately 470,000 clones, about 78% of them singletons. Comment on this clone: The antigen is undetermined.

CDR1 and CDR2 (germline): SNHLY, FYNNEI. This CDR3 comprises 16 residues. V trimming: 3 bases; J trimming: 0 bases; junction bases outside the gene matches: 5. Sample: PBMCs. This TCR was recovered from a woman in her 40s in good health. Some clones in this sample may be carry-over from other donors' samples. The rearrangement joins TRBV2 to TRBJ2-7, with 10 bases matching TRBD1. The DNA of the CDR3 is TGTGCCAGCAGTGACCGTGACAGGGGGCACTCCTACGAGCAGTACTTC. Translation gives CASSDRDRGHSYEQYF.